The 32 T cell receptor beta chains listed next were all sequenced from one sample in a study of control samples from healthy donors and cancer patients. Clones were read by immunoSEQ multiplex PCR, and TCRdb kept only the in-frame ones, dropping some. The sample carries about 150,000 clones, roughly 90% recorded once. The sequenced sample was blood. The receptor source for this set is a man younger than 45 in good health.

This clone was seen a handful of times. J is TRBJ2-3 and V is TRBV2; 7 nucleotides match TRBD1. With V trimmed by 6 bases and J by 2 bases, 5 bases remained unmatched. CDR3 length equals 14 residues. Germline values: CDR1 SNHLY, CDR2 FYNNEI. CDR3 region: CASRTGTDTDTQYF. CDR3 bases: TGTGCCAGCAGAACCGGGACAGACACAGATACGCAGTATTTT.

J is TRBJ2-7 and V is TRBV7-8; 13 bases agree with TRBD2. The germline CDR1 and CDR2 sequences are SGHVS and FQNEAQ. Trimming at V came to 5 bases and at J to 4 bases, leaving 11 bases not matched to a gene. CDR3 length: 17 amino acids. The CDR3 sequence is CASSKGLAGATGYEQYF. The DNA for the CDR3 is TGTGCCAGCAGCAAAGGACTAGCGGGGGCCACCGGGTACGAGCAGTACTTC.

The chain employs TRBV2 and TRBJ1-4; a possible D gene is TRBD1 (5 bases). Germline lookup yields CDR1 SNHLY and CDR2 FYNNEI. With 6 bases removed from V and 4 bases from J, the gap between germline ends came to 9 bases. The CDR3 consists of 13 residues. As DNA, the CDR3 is TGTGCCAGCAGACAGGCCTATAATGAAAAACTGTTTTTT. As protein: CASRQAYNEKLFF.

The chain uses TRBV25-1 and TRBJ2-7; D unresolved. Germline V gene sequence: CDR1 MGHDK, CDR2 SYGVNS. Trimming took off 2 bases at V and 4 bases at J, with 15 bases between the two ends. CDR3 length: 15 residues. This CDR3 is CASSEADDGVYEQYF. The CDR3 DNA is TGTGCCAGCAGTGAAGCTGACGATGGTGTGTACGAGCAGTACTTC.

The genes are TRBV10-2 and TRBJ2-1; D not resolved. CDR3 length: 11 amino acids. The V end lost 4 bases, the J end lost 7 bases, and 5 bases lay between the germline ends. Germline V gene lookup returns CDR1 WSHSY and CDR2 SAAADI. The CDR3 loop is CASSGLNEQFF. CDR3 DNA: TGCGCCAGCAGTGGTCTAAATGAGCAGTTCTTC.

The CDR3 spells CASSLLDRSSYNEQFF. CDR3 DNA: TGTGCCAGCAGCTTACTGGACAGAAGCTCCTACAATGAGCAGTTCTTC. V usage is TRBV7-6 and J usage is TRBJ2-1; TRBD1 might be the D (6 bases). The V and J ends lost 2 bases and 0 bases respectively, with 11 bases between them. CDR3 size: 16 residues. Germline V lookup: CDR1 SGHVS, CDR2 FNYEAQ.

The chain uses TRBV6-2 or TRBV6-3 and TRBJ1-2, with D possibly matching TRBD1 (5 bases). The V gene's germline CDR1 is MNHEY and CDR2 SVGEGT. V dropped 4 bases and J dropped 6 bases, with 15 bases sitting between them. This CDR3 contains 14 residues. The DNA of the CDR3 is TGTGCCAGCAGTTTCCGGGGGGGTTTCGATGGCTACACCTTC. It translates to CASSFRGGFDGYTF.

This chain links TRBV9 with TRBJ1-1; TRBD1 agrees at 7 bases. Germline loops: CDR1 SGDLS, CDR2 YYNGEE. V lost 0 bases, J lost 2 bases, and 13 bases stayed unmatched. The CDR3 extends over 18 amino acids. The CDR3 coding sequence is TGTGCCAGCAGCGTAGCTACTGGGTGGGCAGGGGGTAACACTGAAGCTTTCTTT. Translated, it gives CASSVATGWAGGNTEAFF.

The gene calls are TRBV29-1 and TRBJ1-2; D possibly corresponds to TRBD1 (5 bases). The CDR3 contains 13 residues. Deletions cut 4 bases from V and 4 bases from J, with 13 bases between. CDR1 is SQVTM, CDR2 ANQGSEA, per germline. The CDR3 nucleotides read TGCAGCGTTGTCGCAGGGCGTTTCTATGGCTACACCTTC. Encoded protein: CSVVAGRFYGYTF.

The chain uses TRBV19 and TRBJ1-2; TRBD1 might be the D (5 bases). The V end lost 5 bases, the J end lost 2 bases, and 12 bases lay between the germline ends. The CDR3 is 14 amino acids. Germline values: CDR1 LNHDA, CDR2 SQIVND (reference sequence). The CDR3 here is CASSPRGSNYGYTF. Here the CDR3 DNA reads TGTGCCAGTAGTCCTCGGGGGTCAAACTATGGCTACACCTTC.

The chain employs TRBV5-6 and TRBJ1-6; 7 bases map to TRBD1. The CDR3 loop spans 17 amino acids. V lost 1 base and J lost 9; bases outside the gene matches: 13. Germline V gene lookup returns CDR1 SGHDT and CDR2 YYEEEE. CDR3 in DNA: TGTGCCAGCAGCTTGCGAACCTCGACAGGGTGGAGTTCACCCCTCCACTTT. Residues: CASSLRTSTGWSSPLHF. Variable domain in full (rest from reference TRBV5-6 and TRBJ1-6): DAGVTQSPTHLIKTRGQQVTLRCSPKSGHDTVSWYQQALGQGPQFIFQYYEEEERQRGNFPDRFSGHQFPNYSSELNVNALLLGDSALYLCASSLRTSTGWSSPLHFGNGTRLTVT.

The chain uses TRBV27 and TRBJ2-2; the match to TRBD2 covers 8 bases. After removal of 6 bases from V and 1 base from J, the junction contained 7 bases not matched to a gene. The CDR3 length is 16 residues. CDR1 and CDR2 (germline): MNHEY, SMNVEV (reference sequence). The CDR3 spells CASSKPGLENTGELFF. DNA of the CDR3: TGTGCCAGCAGCAAACCGGGACTAGAGAACACCGGGGAGCTGTTTTTT.

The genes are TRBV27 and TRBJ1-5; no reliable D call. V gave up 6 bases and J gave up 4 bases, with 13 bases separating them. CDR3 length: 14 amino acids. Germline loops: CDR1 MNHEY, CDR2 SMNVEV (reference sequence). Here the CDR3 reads CASSPTSRNQPQHF. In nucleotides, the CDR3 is TGTGCCAGCAGCCCGACGAGCAGGAATCAGCCCCAGCATTTT.

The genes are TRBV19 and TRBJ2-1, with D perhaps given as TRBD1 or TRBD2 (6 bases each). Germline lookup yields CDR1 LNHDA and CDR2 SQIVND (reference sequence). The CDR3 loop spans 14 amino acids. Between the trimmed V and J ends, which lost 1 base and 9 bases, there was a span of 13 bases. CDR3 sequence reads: CASSIVTGASEQFF. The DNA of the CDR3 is TGTGCCAGTAGTATAGTAACGGGGGCTAGTGAGCAGTTCTTC.

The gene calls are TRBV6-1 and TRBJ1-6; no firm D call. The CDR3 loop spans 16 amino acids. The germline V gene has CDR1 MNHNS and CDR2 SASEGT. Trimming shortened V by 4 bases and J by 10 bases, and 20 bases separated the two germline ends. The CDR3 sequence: CASSASSRREISPLHF. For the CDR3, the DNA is TGTGCCAGCAGTGCCTCGTCTAGGAGAGAAATATCACCCCTCCACTTT.

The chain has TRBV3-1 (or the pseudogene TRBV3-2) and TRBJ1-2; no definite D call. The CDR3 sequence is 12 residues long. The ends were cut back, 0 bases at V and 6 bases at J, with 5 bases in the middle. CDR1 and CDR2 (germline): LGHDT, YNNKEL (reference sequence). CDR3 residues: CASSQDPDGYTF. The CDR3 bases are TGTGCCAGCAGCCAAGATCCGGATGGCTACACCTTC.

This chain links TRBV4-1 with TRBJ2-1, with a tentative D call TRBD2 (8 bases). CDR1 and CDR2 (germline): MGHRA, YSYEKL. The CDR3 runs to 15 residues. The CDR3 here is CAGGREGRVRNEQFF. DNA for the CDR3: TGCGCAGGGGGCCGGGAGGGCCGAGTACGGAATGAGCAGTTCTTC.

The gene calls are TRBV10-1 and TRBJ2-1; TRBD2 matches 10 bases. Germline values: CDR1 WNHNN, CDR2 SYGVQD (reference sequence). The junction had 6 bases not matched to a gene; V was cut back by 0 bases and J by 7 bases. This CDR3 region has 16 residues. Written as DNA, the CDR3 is TGCGCCAGCAGTGAGTCGTCTAGCGGGGGTGGGAATGAGCAGTTCTTC. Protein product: CASSESSSGGGNEQFF.

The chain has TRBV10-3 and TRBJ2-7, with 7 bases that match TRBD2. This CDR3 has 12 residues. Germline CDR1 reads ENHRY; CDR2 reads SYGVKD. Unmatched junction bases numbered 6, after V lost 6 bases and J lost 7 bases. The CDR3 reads CAISDDGGEQYF. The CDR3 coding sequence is TGTGCCATCAGCGATGACGGGGGGGAGCAGTACTTC.

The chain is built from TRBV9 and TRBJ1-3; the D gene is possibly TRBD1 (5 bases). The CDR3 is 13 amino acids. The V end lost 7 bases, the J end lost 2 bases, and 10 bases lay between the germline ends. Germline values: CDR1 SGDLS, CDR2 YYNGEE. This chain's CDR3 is CASGSGAGNTIYF. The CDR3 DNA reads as TGTGCCAGCGGGTCGGGGGCTGGAAACACCATATATTTT.

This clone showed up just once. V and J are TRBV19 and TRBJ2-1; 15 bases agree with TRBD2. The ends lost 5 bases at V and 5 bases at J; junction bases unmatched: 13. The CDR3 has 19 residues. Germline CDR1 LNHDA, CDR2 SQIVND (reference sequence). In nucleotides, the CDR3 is TGTGCCAGTAGTGTTCGGACTAGCGGGGGGGCCAGGGGCCACAATGAGCAGTTCTTC. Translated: CASSVRTSGGARGHNEQFF. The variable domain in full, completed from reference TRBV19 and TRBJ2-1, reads DGGITQSPKYLFRKEGQNVTLSCEQNLNHDAMYWYRQDPGQGLRLIYYSQIVNDFQKGDIAEGYSVSREKKESFPLTVTSAQKNPTAFYLCASSVRTSGGARGHNEQFFGPGTRLTVL.

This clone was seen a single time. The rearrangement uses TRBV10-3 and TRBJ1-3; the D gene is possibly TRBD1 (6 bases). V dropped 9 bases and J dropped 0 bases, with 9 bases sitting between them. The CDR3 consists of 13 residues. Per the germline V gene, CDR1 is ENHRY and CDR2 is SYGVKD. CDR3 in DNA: TGTGCCATACAGGGTGCCTCTGGAAACACCATATATTTT. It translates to CAIQGASGNTIYF.

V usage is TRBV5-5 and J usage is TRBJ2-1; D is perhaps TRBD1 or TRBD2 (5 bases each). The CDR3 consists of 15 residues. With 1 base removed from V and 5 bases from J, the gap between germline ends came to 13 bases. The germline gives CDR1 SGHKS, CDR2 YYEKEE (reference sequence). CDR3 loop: CASSLFGARDNEQFF. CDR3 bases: TGTGCCAGCAGCTTGTTCGGGGCGCGGGACAATGAGCAGTTCTTC.

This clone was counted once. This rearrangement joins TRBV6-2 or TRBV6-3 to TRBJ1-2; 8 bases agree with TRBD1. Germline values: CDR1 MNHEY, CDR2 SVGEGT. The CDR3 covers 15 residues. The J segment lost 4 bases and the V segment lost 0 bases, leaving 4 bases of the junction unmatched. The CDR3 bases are TGTGCCAGCAGTTACTCCGGACAGGGCAGCTATGGCTACACCTTC. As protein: CASSYSGQGSYGYTF.

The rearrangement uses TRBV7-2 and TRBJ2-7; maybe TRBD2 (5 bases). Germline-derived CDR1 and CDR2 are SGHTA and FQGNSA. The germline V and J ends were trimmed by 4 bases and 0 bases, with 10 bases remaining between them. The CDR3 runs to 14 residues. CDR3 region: CASSSDYVSYEQYF. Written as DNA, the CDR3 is TGTGCCAGCAGCTCTGACTACGTCTCCTACGAGCAGTACTTC. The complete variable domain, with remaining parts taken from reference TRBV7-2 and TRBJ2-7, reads GAGVSQSPSNKVTEKGKDVELRCDPISGHTALYWYRQSLGQGLEFLIYFQGNSAPDKSGLPSDRFSAERTGGSVSTLTIQRTQQEDSAVYLCASSSDYVSYEQYFGPGTRLTVT.

This CDR3 reads CASSPDRGKGKLFF. CDR3 nucleotide sequence: TGTGCCAGCAGCCCAGACAGGGGCAAGGGGAAACTGTTTTTT. The rearrangement links TRBV7-2 to TRBJ1-4; 8 bases line up with TRBD1. The length of the CDR3 is 14 residues. Losses at the gene ends were 5 bases for V and 11 bases for J; bases not matched to a gene: 10. Germline assignment: CDR1 SGHTA and CDR2 FQGNSA. Full variable domain (rest looked up from reference TRBV7-2 and TRBJ1-4): GAGVSQSPSNKVTEKGKDVELRCDPISGHTALYWYRQSLGQGLEFLIYFQGNSAPDKSGLPSDRFSAERTGGSVSTLTIQRTQQEDSAVYLCASSPDRGKGKLFFGSGTQLSVL.

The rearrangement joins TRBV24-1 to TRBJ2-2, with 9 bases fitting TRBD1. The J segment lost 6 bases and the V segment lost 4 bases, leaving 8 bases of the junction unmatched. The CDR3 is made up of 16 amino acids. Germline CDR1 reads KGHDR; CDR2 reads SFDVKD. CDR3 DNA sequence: TGTGCCACCAGTGACCTCACTCGGACAGGGGCCGGGGAGCTGTTTTTT. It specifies CATSDLTRTGAGELFF.

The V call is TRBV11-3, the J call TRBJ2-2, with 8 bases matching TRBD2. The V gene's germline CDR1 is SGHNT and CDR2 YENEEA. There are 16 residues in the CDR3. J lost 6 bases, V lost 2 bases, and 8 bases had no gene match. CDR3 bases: TGTGCCAGCAGCTTAAAAATTAGCGGGATCCCCGGGGAGCTGTTTTTT. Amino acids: CASSLKISGIPGELFF.

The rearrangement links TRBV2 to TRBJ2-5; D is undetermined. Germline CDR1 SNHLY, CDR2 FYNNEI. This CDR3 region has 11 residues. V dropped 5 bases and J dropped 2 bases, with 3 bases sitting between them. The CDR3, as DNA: TGTGCCAGCAGTAGACAAGAGACCCAGTACTTC. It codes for CASSRQETQYF.

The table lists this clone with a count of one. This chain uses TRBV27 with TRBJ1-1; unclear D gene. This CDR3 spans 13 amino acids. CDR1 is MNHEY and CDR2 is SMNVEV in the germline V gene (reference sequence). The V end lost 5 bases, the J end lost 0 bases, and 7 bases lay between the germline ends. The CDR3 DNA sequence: TGTGCCAGCAGTCGCATTTTGAACACTGAAGCTTTCTTT. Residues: CASSRILNTEAFF.

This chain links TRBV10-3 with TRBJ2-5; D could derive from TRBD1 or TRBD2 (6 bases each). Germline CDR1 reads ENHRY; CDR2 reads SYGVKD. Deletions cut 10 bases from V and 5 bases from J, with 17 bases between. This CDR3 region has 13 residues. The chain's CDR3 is CATCRGPGETQYF. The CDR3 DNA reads TGTGCCACCTGCCGGGGGCCGGGGGAGACCCAGTACTTC.

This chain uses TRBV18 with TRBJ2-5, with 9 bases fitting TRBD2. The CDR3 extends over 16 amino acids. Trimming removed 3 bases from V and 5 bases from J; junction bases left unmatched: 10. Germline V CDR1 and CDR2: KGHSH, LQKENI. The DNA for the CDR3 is TGTGCCAGCTCACCCTATTTAGCGGGAGAGGAGGAGACCCAGTACTTC. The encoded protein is CASSPYLAGEEETQYF.